One and the same sample provided the 4 T cell receptor beta chains below, sequenced in a study of cytotoxic CD8 clonotypes in ibrutinib-treated CLL. Libraries were prepared by immunoSEQ multiplex PCR; TCRdb keeps only in-frame clonotypes and omits some of them. The data show over 250,000 clones, around 76% seen once. This sample comprised PBMCs, obtained at disease progression, from a patient treated with ibrutinib. Receptors originate from a human donor with chronic lymphocytic leukemia.

The chain combines TRBV9 with TRBJ2-2; D not resolved. Per germline, CDR1 SGDLS and CDR2 YYNGEE. This CDR3 has 11 residues. Trimming removed 4 bases from V and 6 bases from J, with 4 bases in between. CDR3 amino acids: CASSYSGELFF. The CDR3 nucleotides read TGTGCCAGCAGCTATTCCGGGGAGCTGTTTTTT.

The gene calls are TRBV9 and TRBJ1-5; perhaps TRBD1 as D (5 bases). In germline, CDR1 is SGDLS, CDR2 YYNGEE. There are 15 residues in the CDR3. V was cut by 5 bases and J by 3 bases, with 15 bases left in between. The CDR3 sequence: CASSPIDSPNQPQHF. The CDR3 DNA is TGTGCCAGCAGTCCGATTGACAGCCCCAATCAGCCCCAGCATTTT.

V gene TRBV10-3 combines with J gene TRBJ1-1; 7 bases match TRBD1. CDR1 is ENHRY and CDR2 is SYGVKD in the germline V gene. The CDR3 length is 15 residues. V shed 3 bases, J shed 0 bases, and the junction held 4 bases outside the gene matches. The CDR3 bases are TGTGCCATCAGTGATGGGGACAGTATGAACACTGAAGCTTTCTTT. Protein sequence: CAISDGDSMNTEAFF.

V usage is TRBV19 and J usage is TRBJ2-3; weak D call: TRBD1 (5 bases). CDR1 and CDR2 from the germline V gene are LNHDA and SQIVND (reference sequence). The V and J ends lost 5 bases and 6 bases respectively, with 18 bases between them. The CDR3 contains 15 residues. CDR3 sequence: CASSPSGKGWDTQYF. DNA of the CDR3: TGTGCCAGTAGTCCGTCCGGAAAGGGGTGGGATACGCAGTATTTT. The whole variable domain, remainder taken from reference TRBV19 and TRBJ2-3, is DGGITQSPKYLFRKEGQNVTLSCEQNLNHDAMYWYRQDPGQGLRLIYYSQIVNDFQKGDIAEGYSVSREKKESFPLTVTSAQKNPTAFYLCASSPSGKGWDTQYFGPGTRLTVL.